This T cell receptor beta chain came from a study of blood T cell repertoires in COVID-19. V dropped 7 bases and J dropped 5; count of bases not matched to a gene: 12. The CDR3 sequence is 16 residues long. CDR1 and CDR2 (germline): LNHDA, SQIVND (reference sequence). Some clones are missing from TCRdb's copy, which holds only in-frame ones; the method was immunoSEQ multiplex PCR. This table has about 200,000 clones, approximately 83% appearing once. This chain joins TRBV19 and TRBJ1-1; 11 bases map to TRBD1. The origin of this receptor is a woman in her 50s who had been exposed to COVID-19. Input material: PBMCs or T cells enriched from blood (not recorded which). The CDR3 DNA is TGTGCCAGTATGGACAGGGGGCGTGGGCAGGGGACTGAAGCTTTCTTT. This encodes CASMDRGRGQGTEAFF.